Following are 22 T cell receptor beta chains from one sample sequenced in a study of control samples from healthy donors and cancer patients. Repertoires were generated with immunoSEQ multiplex PCR, while TCRdb's copy carries only in-frame clones and drops some. The table includes some 130,000 clones, roughly 92% detected once. The sequencing input was blood. All receptors derive from a man aged 18 to 29 in good health.

The CDR3 DNA is TGTGCCAGCAGCTTACTCCTGGGGGGAGGCACCGGGGAGCTGTTTTTT. It encodes CASSLLLGGGTGELFF. The rearrangement links TRBV11-2 to TRBJ2-2, with TRBD2 as a possible D gene (6 bases). Germline CDR1 is SGHAT and CDR2 is FQNNGV. The V end was cut by 2 bases, the J end by 4 bases, with 14 bases between. CDR3 length equals 16 residues. Supplemented by reference TRBV11-2 and TRBJ2-2, the full variable domain reads EAGVAQSPRYKIIEKRQSVAFWCNPISGHATLYWYQQILGQGPKLLIQFQNNGVVDDSQLPKDRFSAERLKGVDSTLKIQPAKLEDSAVYLCASSLLLGGGTGELFFGEGSRLTVL.

The V gene is TRBV19, the J gene TRBJ2-6; D ambiguous. Germline lookup yields CDR1 LNHDA and CDR2 SQIVND (reference sequence). Trimming pared 1 base from V and 0 bases from J, leaving 13 bases between. This CDR3 spans 18 amino acids. CDR3 sequence reads: CASSIGVKASSGANVLTF. The CDR3 nucleotides are TGTGCCAGTAGTATAGGTGTCAAAGCCAGCTCTGGGGCCAACGTCCTGACTTTC.

V and J are TRBV2 and TRBJ1-1, with 9 bases matching TRBD1. The CDR3 extends over 13 amino acids. V lost 7 bases, J lost 4 bases, and 4 bases stayed unmatched. Looked up from germline, CDR1 is SNHLY and CDR2 is FYNNEI. This chain's CDR3 is CASIPGQGTEAFF. In DNA form, the CDR3 reads TGTGCCAGCATACCGGGACAGGGCACTGAAGCTTTCTTT.

The gene calls are TRBV6-4 and TRBJ1-1, with no clear D. Trimming pared 8 bases from V and 1 base from J, leaving 17 bases between. This CDR3 spans 15 amino acids. The germline V gene has CDR1 MRHNA and CDR2 SNTAGT. The CDR3 bases are TGTGCCAGCGGCCCCTCTACGGACGGGAACACTGAAGCTTTCTTT. Encoded protein: CASGPSTDGNTEAFF.

This chain links TRBV5-4 with TRBJ2-3; unclear D gene. V was clipped by 1 base and J by 0 bases, with 12 bases between them. This CDR3 region has 16 residues. CDR1 is SGHNT and CDR2 is YYREEE in the germline V gene (reference sequence). CDR3 DNA: TGTGCCAGCAGCTTGCATCCCACCCATAGCACAGATACGCAGTATTTT. Its translation: CASSLHPTHSTDTQYF.

The V gene is TRBV18, the J gene TRBJ1-1, with unresolved D. This CDR3 has 14 amino acids. The germline CDR1 and CDR2 sequences are KGHSH and LQKENI. Trimming took 4 bases from V and 5 from J, leaving 14 bases between them. The CDR3 region has the DNA TGTGCCAGCTCACGAGAGGACTTCGGGACTGAAGCTTTCTTT. Translation: CASSREDFGTEAFF.

This clone showed up just once. The chain carries TRBV28 and TRBJ2-5; 10 bases match TRBD2. V shed 5 bases and J 2 bases; nucleotides not matched to a gene: 5. The CDR3 extends over 15 amino acids. Per the germline V gene, CDR1 is MDHEN and CDR2 is SYDVKM. The CDR3 is CASSTSGVLQETQYF. CDR3 in DNA: TGTGCCAGCAGTACTAGCGGGGTTCTACAAGAGACCCAGTACTTC.

The genes are TRBV4-1 and TRBJ1-1; 8 positions match TRBD1. Germline CDR1 reads MGHRA; CDR2 reads YSYEKL. This CDR3 comprises 17 residues. V shed 1 base and J 1 base; nucleotides not matched to a gene: 8. DNA for the CDR3: TGCGCCAGCAGCCAAGTGGGGACAGGTTCGAGGAACACTGAAGCTTTCTTT. Its translation: CASSQVGTGSRNTEAFF.

V and J are TRBV18 and TRBJ2-7; either TRBD1 or TRBD2 may supply D (5 bases each). CDR1 and CDR2 (germline): KGHSH, LQKENI. Trimming removed 2 bases at V and 11 bases at J, with 22 bases between. This CDR3 has 15 residues. CDR3 sequence reads: CASSPTNGAGIKEYF. DNA for the CDR3: TGTGCCAGCTCACCAACCAACGGGGCAGGGATAAAAGAGTACTTC.

V gene TRBV12-3 or TRBV12-4 combines with J gene TRBJ2-7; no firm D call. The V gene lost 2 bases and the J gene lost 5 bases, with 10 bases spanning the gap. This CDR3 region has 13 residues. As DNA, the CDR3 is TGTGCCAGCAGTTTATTCCAGATCGACGAGCAGTACTTC. This sequence encodes CASSLFQIDEQYF.

The chain is built from TRBV15 and TRBJ1-2; a weak D match, TRBD1 (5 bases). Trimming cost V 3 bases and J 4 bases, with 12 bases left between them. The length of the CDR3 is 14 residues. Looked up from germline, CDR1 is LNHNV and CDR2 is YYDKDF (reference sequence). CDR3 amino acids: CATSRGPSSYGYTF. In DNA form, the CDR3 reads TGTGCCACCAGCAGGGGACCCTCTTCCTATGGCTACACCTTC.

The chain is built from TRBV10-3 and TRBJ2-5; 11 bases map to TRBD2. The germline V gene has CDR1 ENHRY and CDR2 SYGVKD. Unmatched junction bases numbered 8, after V lost 2 bases and J lost 3 bases. The CDR3 sequence is 17 residues long. The CDR3 region is CAISELITSGGEETQYF. The CDR3 DNA reads TGTGCCATCAGTGAGCTAATCACTAGCGGGGGTGAAGAGACCCAGTACTTC.

The chain uses TRBV9 and TRBJ2-3; 7 nucleotides line up with TRBD1. The CDR3 has 15 amino acids. V lost 3 bases and J lost 3; bases outside the gene matches: 7. The germline gives CDR1 SGDLS, CDR2 YYNGEE. The CDR3 DNA reads TGTGCCAGCAGCGCTAGACAGGGTGGTACAGATACGCAGTATTTT. This codes for CASSARQGGTDTQYF.

This chain links TRBV20-1 with TRBJ2-1, with D unresolved. CDR3 length: 15 residues. Germline-derived CDR1 and CDR2 are DFQATT and SNEGSKA (reference sequence). V was cut by 3 bases and J by 0 bases, with 12 bases left in between. This CDR3 is CSASRSSSSYNEQFF. For the CDR3, the DNA is TGCAGTGCTAGTAGATCCTCGAGCTCCTACAATGAGCAGTTCTTC.

This chain joins TRBV20-1 and TRBJ2-7; D remains ambiguous. This CDR3 is 11 amino acids long. V lost 0 bases and J lost 3, with 3 bases in between. Germline lookup yields CDR1 DFQATT and CDR2 SNEGSKA (reference sequence). The DNA of the CDR3 is TGCAGTGCTAGAGAGATCTACGAGCAGTACTTC. It translates to CSAREIYEQYF.

The J gene is TRBJ1-1, the V gene TRBV30; 9 bases are a match to TRBD1. Germline trimming cut 5 bases from V and 5 bases from J; bases unmatched to any gene: 6. Germline values: CDR1 GTSNPN, CDR2 SVGIG (reference sequence). This CDR3 is built from 13 residues. The CDR3 nucleotides are TGTGCCTGGGAGACAGGGGGGTATACTGAAGCTTTCTTT. Encoded protein: CAWETGGYTEAFF.

The sample holds many counts of this clone. This chain uses TRBV30 with TRBJ1-2; the D gene is possibly TRBD1 (6 bases). V was pared by 0 bases and J by 8 bases, with 16 bases between. The CDR3 is 14 residues long. Per germline, CDR1 GTSNPN and CDR2 SVGIG (reference sequence). CDR3 sequence: CAWSVAGAVYGYTF. The CDR3, as DNA: TGTGCCTGGAGTGTAGCGGGGGCGGTATACGGCTACACCTTC. Full variable domain (remainder filled in from reference TRBV30 and TRBJ1-2): SQTIHQWPATLVQPVGSPLSLECTVEGTSNPNLYWYRQAAGRGLQLLFYSVGIGQISSEVPQNLSASRPQDRQFILSSKKLLLSDSGFYLCAWSVAGAVYGYTFGSGTRLTVV.

V usage is TRBV6-4 and J usage is TRBJ1-2; a possible D gene is TRBD1 (5 bases). Trimming removed 8 bases from V and 0 bases from J, with 13 bases in between. CDR1 is MRHNA, CDR2 SNTAGT, per germline. CDR3 length: 14 residues. In DNA, the CDR3 is TGTGCCAGCCCTCGGCAGGGCGCTAACTATGGCTACACCTTC. Translation: CASPRQGANYGYTF.

The gene calls are TRBV2 and TRBJ2-7, with 7 bases matching TRBD2. Per germline, CDR1 SNHLY and CDR2 FYNNEI. J lost 7 bases, V lost 8 bases, and 11 bases had no gene match. The CDR3 is 13 amino acids. The DNA of the CDR3 is TGTGCCAGCTCAGCGGGGACCATTTGGGAGCAGTACTTC. Translating it yields CASSAGTIWEQYF.

This clone was picked up a small number of times. The V gene is TRBV19, the J gene TRBJ1-4, with TRBD1 matching 8 bases. Germline loops: CDR1 LNHDA, CDR2 SQIVND (reference sequence). The V segment lost 6 bases and the J segment 10 bases; nucleotides outside the gene matches: 10. This CDR3 spans 14 amino acids. Here the CDR3 DNA reads TGTGCCAGTAGGGGGGACAGGATGATGAGAAAACTGTTTTTT. Translated: CASRGDRMMRKLFF. Drawing the rest from reference TRBV19 and TRBJ1-4, the complete variable domain is DGGITQSPKYLFRKEGQNVTLSCEQNLNHDAMYWYRQDPGQGLRLIYYSQIVNDFQKGDIAEGYSVSREKKESFPLTVTSAQKNPTAFYLCASRGDRMMRKLFFGSGTQLSVL.

The rearrangement uses TRBV11-2 and TRBJ2-5, with D perhaps TRBD2 (6 bases). Trimming removed 6 bases from V and 3 bases from J, with 20 bases in between. Germline CDR1 SGHAT, CDR2 FQNNGV. The CDR3 is 16 amino acids. This CDR3 reads CASSAEEGPGKETQYF. CDR3 DNA: TGTGCCAGCAGTGCCGAGGAGGGCCCGGGGAAAGAGACCCAGTACTTC.

Only one count was recorded for this clone. The gene calls are TRBV6-6 and TRBJ2-7; possibly TRBD2 for D (5 bases). Germline V gene lookup returns CDR1 MNHNY and CDR2 SVGAGI (reference sequence). Trimming stripped 6 bases from V and 5 bases from J, with 11 bases between. This CDR3 has 12 residues. The CDR3 protein is CASSNGVNEQYF. The DNA of the CDR3 is TGTGCCAGCAGCAACGGGGTTAACGAGCAGTACTTC.